Each of the 12 T cell receptor beta chains below was sequenced from the same sample in a study of T-cell reconstitution after alpha-beta-depleted transplantation in children. Unique molecular identifiers featured in how the TCRbeta library was prepared. TCRdb re-derived calls from the PCR reads in MiXCR, one entry per CDR3 protein. The table has approximately 800,000 distinct CDR3 sequences, 16% seen once. The source was PBMCs, mostly from graft donor cells, collected 360 days after TCRalphabeta/CD19-depleted stem cell transplant. All receptors derive from a male patient aged 10-17 years who had a stem cell transplant for acute lymphoblastic leukemia, so the T cells may come from the graft donor.

The J gene is TRBJ2-7, the V gene TRBV7-2; D is unclear. This CDR3 is 15 amino acids long. The V end was cut by 0 bases, the J end by 3 bases, with 12 bases between. CDR1 and CDR2 (germline): SGHTA, FQGNSA. The CDR3 loop reads CASSLAWRTYYEQYF. For the CDR3, the DNA is TGTGCCAGCAGCTTAGCTTGGCGCACGTACTACGAGCAGTACTTC.

This clonotype turned up a few times. The chain joins TRBV3-1 to TRBJ2-7; 11 bases are shared with TRBD2. The germline CDR1 and CDR2 sequences are LGHDT and YNNKEL (reference sequence). The V segment lost 1 base and the J segment 4 bases; nucleotides outside the gene matches: 6. This CDR3 region has 16 residues. CDR3 DNA sequence: TGTGCCAGCAGCCAAGTACTAGCGGGAGTTACGTACGAGCAGTACTTC. This gives the protein CASSQVLAGVTYEQYF.

This clonotype was seen more than once but under ten times. The V gene is TRBV5-1, the J gene TRBJ2-5; D is ambiguous. CDR3 length: 14 amino acids. With 3 bases removed from V and 1 base from J, the gap between germline ends came to 10 bases. Germline CDR1 SGHRS, CDR2 YFSETQ. The CDR3 DNA reads as TGCGCCAGCAGCTATCTAGTTTCCCAAGAGACCCAGTACTTC. It codes for CASSYLVSQETQYF.

This clonotype turned up a few times. This rearrangement joins TRBV28 to TRBJ1-6; tentatively, D is TRBD1 (5 bases). The CDR3 is made up of 15 amino acids. Trimming removed 4 bases from V and 6 bases from J, with 13 bases in between. CDR1 MDHEN and CDR2 SYDVKM come from the germline V gene. In DNA, the CDR3 is TGTGCCAGCAGTTCCCCCGGGACGGGTAATTCACCCCTCCACTTT. This gives the protein CASSSPGTGNSPLHF.

J is TRBJ2-1 and V is TRBV11-1; D could derive from TRBD1 or TRBD2 (6 bases each). From germline, CDR1 is SGHAT and CDR2 FQDESV (reference sequence). Trimming shortened V by 5 bases and J by 5 bases, and 19 bases separated the two germline ends. The CDR3 length is 16 residues. DNA for the CDR3: TGTGCCAGCAGCGCCGGGGGCCTACTTCCTAACAATGAGCAGTTCTTC. It yields the protein CASSAGGLLPNNEQFF.

This clonotype was detected ten times or more. This sequence joins TRBV20-1 and TRBJ2-1; 8 bases align to TRBD2. Germline loops: CDR1 DFQATT, CDR2 SNEGSKA (reference sequence). V dropped 0 bases and J dropped 7; count of bases not matched to a gene: 5. The CDR3 has 14 amino acids. The CDR3 sequence is CSARDLAGGNEQFF. CDR3 coding DNA: TGCAGTGCTAGAGATCTAGCGGGCGGTAATGAGCAGTTCTTC.

This clonotype appeared a few times. The chain has TRBV4-1 and TRBJ2-1; a weak D match, TRBD1 (6 bases). Trimming cost V 3 bases and J 9 bases, with 15 bases left between them. CDR1 and CDR2 (germline): MGHRA, YSYEKL. CDR3 length equals 14 residues. The CDR3 is CASSHYSGAGEQFF. In DNA, the CDR3 is TGCGCCAGCAGCCACTATTCAGGGGCCGGTGAGCAGTTCTTC.

V is TRBV29-1 and J is TRBJ2-4, with D unclear. V was shortened by 6 bases and J by 0 bases, with 6 bases between the two germline ends. The CDR3 is 12 residues long. Germline V lookup: CDR1 SQVTM, CDR2 ANQGSEA. The CDR3 here is CSVLLAKNIQYF. The CDR3 nucleotides read TGCAGCGTGCTATTAGCCAAAAACATTCAGTACTTC.

This chain joins TRBV5-5 and TRBJ2-7; 7 nucleotides line up with TRBD2. CDR1 and CDR2 (germline): SGHKS, YYEKEE (reference sequence). V shed 0 bases, J shed 3 bases, and the junction held 6 bases outside the gene matches. The CDR3 length is 15 residues. The CDR3 region has the DNA TGTGCCAGCAGCTTGGAGGCACTAGCGATCTACGAGCAGTACTTC. Its translation: CASSLEALAIYEQYF.

This chain joins TRBV5-1 and TRBJ1-2, with D tentatively TRBD1 (6 bases). V dropped 0 bases and J dropped 1 base, with 13 bases sitting between them. The CDR3 extends over 16 amino acids. Germline assignment: CDR1 SGHRS and CDR2 YFSETQ. CDR3 residues: CASSLDGTSINYGYTF. The CDR3 nucleotides read TGCGCCAGCAGCTTGGACGGGACATCAATTAACTATGGCTACACCTTC. The whole variable domain, remainder taken from reference TRBV5-1 and TRBJ1-2, is KAGVTQTPRYLIKTRGQQVTLSCSPISGHRSVSWYQQTPGQGLQFLFEYFSETQRNKGNFPGRFSGRQFSNSRSEMNVSTLELGDSALYLCASSLDGTSINYGYTFGSGTRLTVV.

At least ten counts were recorded for this clonotype. One end of the junction is discordant with germline, which a read error may explain. The J gene is TRBJ1-1, the V gene TRBV29-1; D is unresolved. Per germline, CDR1 SQVTM and CDR2 ANQGSEA. The CDR3 is 12 amino acids. Written as DNA, the CDR3 is TGCAGCGCTGAACCAGGGAACACTGAAGCTTTCTTT. Protein: CSAEPGNTEAFF.

The table lists this clonotype with a few counts. V gene TRBV5-1 combines with J gene TRBJ2-3, with D unresolved. This CDR3 is 13 amino acids long. The germline gives CDR1 SGHRS, CDR2 YFSETQ. Trimming removed 2 bases from V and 4 bases from J, with 8 bases in between. The CDR3 loop reads CASSLRNPDTQYF. In DNA, the CDR3 is TGCGCCAGCAGCTTAAGGAACCCAGATACGCAGTATTTT.